The 2 T cell receptor beta chains listed next were all sequenced from one sample in a study of early T cells in non-severe SARS-CoV-2 infection. Via MiXCR, TCRdb re-called the 5' RACE reads, giving one row per CDR3 protein. The table includes roughly 40,000 distinct CDR3 sequences, under 4.5% detected once. Sequenced material: whole blood. Receptor source: an adult who was a healthcare worker with PCR-confirmed SARS-CoV-2 infection or an uninfected control (not recorded which).

This clonotype has more than one count but fewer than ten. This CDR3 is CASSLGLRAQYF. In nucleotides, the CDR3 is TGTGCCAGCAGTTTAGGACTCCGTGCGCAGTATTTT. V usage is TRBV28 and J usage is TRBJ2-3; D may be TRBD2 (5 bases). Trimming removed 2 bases at V and 10 bases at J, with 10 bases between. The CDR3 spans 12 residues. CDR1 MDHEN and CDR2 SYDVKM come from the germline V gene. The complete variable domain, with remaining parts taken from reference TRBV28 and TRBJ2-3, reads DVKVTQSSRYLVKRTGEKVFLECVQDMDHENMFWYRQDPGLGLRLIYFSYDVKMKEKGDIPEGYSVSREKKERFSLILESASTNQTSMYLCASSLGLRAQYFGPGTRLTVL.

In its sample, this clonotype was seen many times. The chain links TRBV27 to TRBJ1-2; tentatively, D is TRBD1 (5 bases). V dropped 0 bases and J dropped 5 bases, with 16 bases sitting between them. The CDR3 loop spans 16 amino acids. Germline-derived CDR1 and CDR2 are MNHEY and SMNVEV (reference sequence). CDR3 region: CASSLSVTTGSYGYTF. In nucleotides, the CDR3 is TGTGCCAGCAGTTTATCTGTAACCACAGGATCTTATGGCTACACCTTC.